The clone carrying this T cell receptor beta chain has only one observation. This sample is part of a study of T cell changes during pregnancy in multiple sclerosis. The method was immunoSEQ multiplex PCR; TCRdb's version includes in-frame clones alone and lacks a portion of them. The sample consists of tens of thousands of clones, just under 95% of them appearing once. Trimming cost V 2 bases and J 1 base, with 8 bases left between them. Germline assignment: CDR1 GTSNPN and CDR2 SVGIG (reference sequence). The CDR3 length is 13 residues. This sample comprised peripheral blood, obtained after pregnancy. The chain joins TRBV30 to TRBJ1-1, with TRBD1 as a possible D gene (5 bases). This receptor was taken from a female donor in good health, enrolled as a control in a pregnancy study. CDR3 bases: TGTGCCTGGAGTCGGGGGGAGAACACTGAAGCTTTCTTT. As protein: CAWSRGENTEAFF.